This passage covers 28 T cell receptor beta chains from one sample sequenced in a study of Ad26.COV2.S vaccination and SARS-CoV-2 variants. TCRdb's copy holds only in-frame clones and misses some; the assay was immunoSEQ multiplex PCR. The table lists roughly 250,000 clones, roughly nine tenths of them singletons. Treatment meaning: around 19 received Ad26.COV2.S at low or high dose, single or two shots; roughly five received placebo; per-sample allocation not given. Specimens were obtained on day 63 following the first vaccine or placebo injection. The specimen comprised peripheral blood, sampled in a trial of Ad26.COV2.S vaccine versus placebo. The receptors originated from a person aged 18-60 years who received the Ad26.COV2.S COVID-19 vaccine or a placebo.

Remarks on this clone: The same CDR3 can be traced to other DNA sequences in this sample. The chain carries TRBV6-2 or TRBV6-3 and TRBJ2-7; D uncertain. The V end lost 2 bases, the J end lost 0 bases, and 5 bases lay between the germline ends. This CDR3 spans 13 amino acids. Per the germline V gene, CDR1 is MNHEY and CDR2 is SVGEGT. CDR3 DNA sequence: TGTGCCAGCAGTTACGGGGTCTCCTACGAGCAGTACTTC. It encodes CASSYGVSYEQYF.

The chain combines TRBV5-4 with TRBJ1-6, with 8 bases lining up with TRBD1. Germline values: CDR1 SGHNT, CDR2 YYREEE (reference sequence). This CDR3 has 15 amino acids. J lost 8 bases, V lost 4 bases, and 8 bases had no gene match. The CDR3 sequence is CASSALQGEDSPLHF. The CDR3 coding sequence is TGTGCCAGCAGCGCCCTACAGGGGGAGGATTCACCCCTCCACTTT.

The V gene is TRBV25-1, the J gene TRBJ2-1, with TRBD1 identical over 7 bases. J was trimmed by 2 bases and V by 4 bases; bases with no gene match: 8. Germline V lookup: CDR1 MGHDK, CDR2 SYGVNS. The CDR3 contains 16 residues. The CDR3: CASSADPGQAYNEQFF. CDR3 nucleotide sequence: TGTGCCAGCAGTGCCGATCCCGGACAGGCCTACAATGAGCAGTTCTTC.

The chain uses TRBV19 and TRBJ1-1; the D gene is possibly TRBD1 (5 bases). The germline V gene encodes CDR1 LNHDA and CDR2 SQIVND (reference sequence). The CDR3 has 12 residues. V was shortened by 5 bases and J by 7 bases, with 11 bases between the two germline ends. The CDR3, as DNA: TGTGCCAGTAGTCCCCAGGGAGTTGAAGCTTTCTTT. This encodes CASSPQGVEAFF.

V usage is TRBV3-1 (or the pseudogene TRBV3-2) and J usage is TRBJ2-3, with 13 bases fitting TRBD2. The length of the CDR3 is 14 residues. CDR1 LGHDT and CDR2 YNNKEL come from the germline V gene (reference sequence). J lost 14 bases, V lost 7 bases, and 12 bases had no gene match. The CDR3 sequence is CASTPTSGGSEWYF. The CDR3 DNA reads TGTGCCAGCACCCCGACTAGCGGGGGGTCAGAGTGGTATTTT.

Only a few counts were recorded for this clone. The J gene is TRBJ2-1, the V gene TRBV9; D call uncertain. The V gene's germline CDR1 is SGDLS and CDR2 YYNGEE. Trimming stripped 4 bases from V and 6 bases from J, with 17 bases between. CDR3 length: 15 residues. The DNA of the CDR3 is TGTGCCAGCAGCCCCGAACCAGGAGTCCGCAATGAGCAGTTCTTC. This codes for CASSPEPGVRNEQFF.

The chain carries TRBV27 and TRBJ1-1, with D perhaps matching TRBD1 (6 bases). Trimming shortened V by 7 bases and J by 5 bases, and 20 bases separated the two germline ends. This CDR3 spans 15 amino acids. The V gene's germline CDR1 is MNHEY and CDR2 SMNVEV (reference sequence). This CDR3 is CASTTGGARSTEAFF. The CDR3 nucleotides read TGTGCCAGCACCACGGGGGGGGCGCGAAGTACTGAAGCTTTCTTT.

In DNA, the CDR3 is TGCAGCGTGAACCCCTTAGGGTTTGCCAACTATGGCTACACCTTC. Residues: CSVNPLGFANYGYTF. V usage is TRBV29-1 and J usage is TRBJ1-2, with D unresolved. This CDR3 contains 15 residues. The V gene's germline CDR1 is SQVTM and CDR2 ANQGSEA. V lost 6 bases and J 2 bases, leaving 19 bases between the germline ends.

V and J are TRBV15 and TRBJ1-1; no reliable D call. CDR3 length: 14 amino acids. CDR1 is LNHNV, CDR2 YYDKDF, per germline (reference sequence). With 0 bases removed from V and 2 bases from J, the gap between germline ends came to 7 bases. The CDR3 protein is CATSRDDGNTEAFF. The CDR3 nucleotides read TGTGCCACCAGCAGAGACGACGGTAACACTGAAGCTTTCTTT.

CDR3 DNA: TGTGCCAGCTCACCACCTAGGGATGCCTACGAGCAGTACGTC. It translates to CASSPPRDAYEQYV. This chain joins TRBV18 and TRBJ2-7; D not certain. The CDR3 has 14 amino acids. CDR1 and CDR2 (germline): KGHSH, LQKENI. V dropped 0 bases and J dropped 2 bases, with 8 bases sitting between them.

The chain joins TRBV10-3 to TRBJ2-7; D call uncertain. Germline assignment: CDR1 ENHRY and CDR2 SYGVKD. The CDR3 sequence is 13 residues long. Trimming pared 5 bases from V and 4 bases from J, leaving 12 bases between. Here the CDR3 reads CAISTRNTYEQYV. The CDR3 DNA reads TGTGCCATCAGTACGCGGAACACTTACGAGCAGTACGTC.

V usage is TRBV10-2 and J usage is TRBJ2-7, with D unresolved. Germline assignment: CDR1 WSHSY and CDR2 SAAADI. The CDR3 sequence is 13 residues long. Trimming cost V 2 bases and J 4 bases, with 9 bases left between them. Written as DNA, the CDR3 is TGCGCCAGCAGTGAGGCCGGGCCTTACGAGCAGTACGTC. This gives the protein CASSEAGPYEQYV.

The chain joins TRBV6-6 to TRBJ2-3; perhaps TRBD2 as D (5 bases). V gave up 7 bases and J gave up 0 bases, with 17 bases separating them. Germline lookup yields CDR1 MNHNY and CDR2 SVGAGI (reference sequence). This CDR3 has 16 residues. Here the CDR3 DNA reads TGTGCCAGCACCCCCGGAGGAGCGGCTAGCACAGATACGCAGTATTTT. It yields the protein CASTPGGAASTDTQYF.

The CDR3 nucleotides are TGCGCCAGCAGCCAAGGAGTCCAAGAGACCCAGTACTTC. Encoded protein: CASSQGVQETQYF. The rearrangement links TRBV4-1 to TRBJ2-5; D ambiguous. CDR1 and CDR2 from the germline V gene are MGHRA and YSYEKL. V was shortened by 1 base and J by 1 base, with 4 bases between the two germline ends. The CDR3 covers 13 residues.

The chain combines TRBV4-3 with TRBJ2-1; 7 nucleotides line up with TRBD2. V shed 0 bases and J 0 bases; nucleotides not matched to a gene: 5. CDR3 length: 17 amino acids. Per germline, CDR1 LGHNA and CDR2 YSLEER. As DNA, the CDR3 is TGCGCCAGCAGCCAAGACTGGCCGGGGGGCTCCTACAATGAGCAGTTCTTC. Translated: CASSQDWPGGSYNEQFF.

This clone was seen only once. V and J are TRBV5-1 and TRBJ2-3; the D is unclear. CDR3 length: 14 residues. V was cut by 0 bases and J by 6 bases, with 11 bases left in between. Germline CDR1 SGHRS, CDR2 YFSETQ. The CDR3 here is CASSLGSLGDTQYF. In DNA form, the CDR3 reads TGCGCCAGCAGCTTGGGATCTTTGGGGGATACGCAGTATTTT.

The genes are TRBV19 and TRBJ1-3, with TRBD1 identical over 7 bases. The J segment lost 3 bases and the V segment lost 5 bases, leaving 10 bases of the junction unmatched. From germline, CDR1 is LNHDA and CDR2 SQIVND (reference sequence). The CDR3 contains 16 residues. CDR3 nucleotide sequence: TGTGCCAGTAGTCTACTACACCGGGACAGTGGAAACACCATATATTTT. Translation: CASSLLHRDSGNTIYF.

This chain uses TRBV19 with TRBJ2-3; TRBD1 is a possible D gene (6 bases). Germline-derived CDR1 and CDR2 are LNHDA and SQIVND (reference sequence). The CDR3 is made up of 15 amino acids. V shed 1 base and J shed 4 bases, with 12 bases lying between them. CDR3 sequence reads: CASSIVHYRADTQYF. Written as DNA, the CDR3 is TGTGCCAGTAGTATAGTCCATTACAGGGCAGATACGCAGTATTTT.

There are many counts of this clone. The chain carries TRBV6-6 and TRBJ2-7, with 8 positions matching TRBD2. CDR3 length: 14 amino acids. Per germline, CDR1 MNHNY and CDR2 SVGAGI (reference sequence). The ends lost 6 bases at V and 0 bases at J; junction bases unmatched: 4. The CDR3 here is CASSPGGSSYEQYF. In DNA, the CDR3 is TGTGCCAGCAGCCCGGGGGGGAGCTCCTACGAGCAGTACTTC.

This chain connects TRBV7-8 to TRBJ1-5, with D maybe TRBD1 (6 bases). Trimming cost V 5 bases and J 0 bases, with 23 bases left between them. CDR1 is SGHVS and CDR2 is FQNEAQ in the germline V gene. CDR3 length: 19 amino acids. The chain's CDR3 is CASSPFGGAGAYSNQPQHF. CDR3 nucleotides: TGTGCCAGCAGCCCCTTCGGGGGCGCGGGGGCCTATAGCAATCAGCCCCAGCATTTT.

The chain carries TRBV11-2 and TRBJ2-3; a weak D match, TRBD2 (5 bases). The CDR3 runs to 16 residues. Per germline, CDR1 SGHAT and CDR2 FQNNGV. V gave up 8 bases and J gave up 4 bases, with 22 bases separating them. In nucleotides, the CDR3 is TGTGCCAGCCATATGGTCGAGGGAGTGCGGCCAGATACGCAGTATTTT. Translation gives CASHMVEGVRPDTQYF.

This clone was picked up a small number of times. V usage is TRBV7-6 and J usage is TRBJ2-5; 9 bases line up with TRBD2. Trimming removed 5 bases from V and 4 bases from J; junction bases left unmatched: 8. The CDR3 runs to 15 residues. Germline assignment: CDR1 SGHVS and CDR2 FNYEAQ. The DNA for the CDR3 is TGTGCCAGCAGCCTTATAGCGGGAGATGGAGAGACCCAGTACTTC. Translation: CASSLIAGDGETQYF.

This chain uses TRBV14 with TRBJ1-2, with a tentative D call TRBD1 (6 bases). Trimming removed 1 base from V and 7 bases from J, with 16 bases in between. This CDR3 has 15 residues. CDR1 is SGHDN and CDR2 is FVKESK in the germline V gene. The chain's CDR3 is CASSQGPRGSGGYTF. CDR3 nucleotides: TGTGCCAGCAGCCAAGGGCCCAGGGGCTCTGGTGGCTACACCTTC.

This clone was detected only once. Within the sample, other DNA sequences also encode this same CDR3. The V and J genes are TRBV6-5 and TRBJ1-1; 8 bases align to TRBD1. Germline V gene lookup returns CDR1 MNHEY and CDR2 SVGAGI. V was clipped by 5 bases and J by 5 bases; unmatched bases: 4. This CDR3 contains 13 residues. The CDR3 sequence: CASSPGGWTEAFF. DNA for the CDR3: TGTGCCAGCAGTCCAGGGGGCTGGACTGAAGCTTTCTTT.

This chain links TRBV3-1 (or the pseudogene TRBV3-2) with TRBJ2-1, with a possible D match to TRBD2 (7 bases). CDR1 is LGHDT and CDR2 is YNNKEL in the germline V gene (reference sequence). The CDR3 sequence is 16 residues long. The V and J ends lost 4 bases and 2 bases respectively, with 15 bases between them. In DNA, the CDR3 is TGTGCCAGCAGCCGTGGGGGGGACATAACCTACAATGAGCAGTTCTTC. Translated, it gives CASSRGGDITYNEQFF.

As DNA, the CDR3 is TGTGCCAGCAGTTTATGGGCGGGAGGCGGGGATACGCAGTATTTT. Encoded protein: CASSLWAGGGDTQYF. V gene TRBV27 combines with J gene TRBJ2-3, with 8 positions matching TRBD2. Losses at the gene ends were 1 base for V and 6 bases for J; bases not matched to a gene: 6. Germline CDR1 and CDR2: MNHEY and SMNVEV (reference sequence). CDR3 length: 15 amino acids.

The V call is TRBV30, the J call TRBJ1-3; 7 bases are shared with TRBD1. Germline V gene lookup returns CDR1 GTSNPN and CDR2 SVGIG (reference sequence). This CDR3 region has 16 residues. V lost 5 bases to trimming and J lost 1 base; unmatched junction nucleotides: 11. CDR3 loop: CAWSREGGSSGNTIYF. The CDR3, as DNA: TGTGCCTGGTCCCGCGAAGGGGGCTCTTCTGGAAACACCATATATTTT.

The chain has TRBV6-5 and TRBJ2-4, with D possibly TRBD2 on 5 matching bases. With 0 bases removed from V and 6 bases from J, the gap between germline ends came to 6 bases. This CDR3 comprises 13 residues. Germline V gene data show CDR1 as MNHEY and CDR2 as SVGAGI. CDR3 DNA sequence: TGTGCCAGCAGTTACTCCGAGGGAAACATTCAGTACTTC. Protein product: CASSYSEGNIQYF.